Below, one TCR beta chain is given with its context. In germline, CDR1 is MNHNS, CDR2 SASEGT. This CDR3 has 15 amino acids. V was pared by 3 bases and J by 3 bases, with 5 bases of the junction left unmatched. The sample is drawn from a study of OX40 agonist ivuxolimab in advanced cancers. Looking at the study overall: Under the entry rules, prior anti-PD-1, anti-PD-L1 or anti-CTLA-4 therapy was allowed, and around 36% had some. Partial responses were achieved by three patients, one with hepatocellular carcinoma and two with cutaneous melanoma.

The table came from immunoSEQ multiplex PCR; TCRdb's copy has only in-frame clones and leaves some out. The sample lists roughly 56,000 clones, 70% to 80% occurring once. The receptor was isolated from an adult with an advanced solid tumor such as melanoma, head and neck, liver or kidney cancer. The source material was CD4+ or CD8+ T cells sorted from blood, sampled in a trial of the OX40 agonist ivuxolimab. The genes are TRBV6-1 and TRBJ2-3; 8 bases match TRBD1. The CDR3 protein is CASSDYWTGTDTQYF. The CDR3 DNA reads TGTGCCAGCAGTGATTACTGGACAGGGACAGATACGCAGTATTTT.